The 14 T cell receptor beta chains below all came from one sample that was sequenced in a study of T cell clonality in common variable immunodeficiency. Only in-frame clones appear in the TCRdb table, and some are missing; sequencing was by immunoSEQ multiplex PCR. The sample has 50,000 to 60,000 clones, none seen only once. Input material: peripheral blood mononuclear cells. The origin of the receptors is a person between 18 and 75 years old in good health.

This clone was observed many times. The read terminates 3 residues before the CDR3 end, so the remaining end is supplied by the germline J gene. This sequence joins TRBV5-4 and TRBJ2-5; 7 bases map to TRBD2. The CDR3 sequence is 15 residues long. The trim removed 4 bases at V and 5 bases at J, leaving 11 bases unmatched. Germline V gene data show CDR1 as SGHNT and CDR2 as YYREEE (reference sequence). The CDR3 is CASSIPTSSWETQYF. The CDR3 bases that were read are TGTGCCAGCAGCATACCGACTAGCTCCTGGGAGACC.

There are many counts of this clone. The read comes to an end 3 residues before the CDR3 does, leaving the germline J gene to fill in the end. The V and J genes are TRBV29-1 and TRBJ2-3, with 8 bases fitting TRBD2. CDR1 is SQVTM and CDR2 is ANQGSEA in the germline V gene. The length of the CDR3 is 15 residues. V was pared by 4 bases and J by 6 bases, with 12 bases of the junction left unmatched. This CDR3 is CSVGKRGGLGDTQYF. The covered CDR3 bases are TGCAGCGTTGGGAAACGGGGGGGGCTGGGGGATACG.

The table lists this clone with many counts. Sequencing ends 3 residues short of the CDR3 end; the germline J gene provides the rest. J is TRBJ1-5 and V is TRBV6-2 or TRBV6-3; no clear D gene. Germline CDR1 reads MNHEY; CDR2 reads SVGEGT. With 4 bases removed from V and 6 bases from J, the gap between germline ends came to 10 bases. This CDR3 spans 13 amino acids. The CDR3 sequence is CASSFTVIQPQHF. CDR3 DNA (partial): TGTGCCAGCAGTTTCACTGTGATTCAGCCC.

This clone was picked up many times. The CDR3 goes on 3 residues after the read ends, and that part is filled in from the germline J gene. The chain employs TRBV11-2 and TRBJ1-4, with D hard to call. CDR1 is SGHAT, CDR2 FQNNGV, per germline. The CDR3 has 15 amino acids. V was shortened by 0 bases and J by 4 bases, with 9 bases between the two germline ends. The CDR3 bases that were read are TGTGCCAGCAGCTTAGATGCTCAGGATAATGAAAAA. It yields the protein CASSLDAQDNEK. The whole CDR3 sequence reads CASSLDAQDNEKLFF.

In this sample, this clone turned up many times. The sequence runs out 3 residues before the end of the CDR3; the remainder is reconstructed from the germline J gene. The chain combines TRBV7-2 with TRBJ2-3; D may be TRBD2 (6 bases). This CDR3 spans 13 amino acids. The germline gives CDR1 SGHTA, CDR2 FQGNSA. CDR3 sequence reads: CATSGLRQETQYF. Partial CDR3 DNA: TGTGCCACCTCGGGACTCCGCCAAGAGACG.

This clone was seen repeatedly, ten times or more. The read finishes 3 residues shy of the CDR3 end, and the germline J gene is used to complete it. The chain joins TRBV5-1 to TRBJ2-3; 7 bases line up with TRBD1. Germline-derived CDR1 and CDR2 are SGHRS and YFSETQ. This CDR3 has 16 amino acids. V lost 2 bases and J lost 0; bases outside the gene matches: 6. The covered CDR3 bases are TGCGCCAGCAGCTTTGGGGACAGTCCTAGCACAGATACG. Translation gives CASSFGDSPSTDT. From start to end, the CDR3 is CASSFGDSPSTDTQYF.

This clone came up many times. The CDR3 end is not reached by the read, which stops 3 residues before it; the germline J gene fills it in. The chain uses TRBV7-2 and TRBJ1-4; D possibly corresponds to TRBD1 (6 bases). This CDR3 comprises 15 residues. Germline V gene lookup returns CDR1 SGHTA and CDR2 FQGNSA. The V and J ends lost 5 bases and 5 bases respectively, with 15 bases between them. The CDR3 DNA, read in part, is TGTGCCAGCAGCCGTCCGGGACAAGGAAATGAAAAA. It codes for CASSRPGQGNEK. The full CDR3 reads CASSRPGQGNEKLFF.

In this sample, this clone turned up many times. The DNA ends 3 residues before the CDR3 does, and the rest of the CDR3 is filled in from the germline J gene. The chain couples TRBV18 to TRBJ1-2, with D perhaps TRBD1 (5 bases). CDR3 length: 15 amino acids. Deletions cut 8 bases from V and 4 bases from J, with 20 bases between. The germline CDR1 and CDR2 sequences are KGHSH and LQKENI. The covered CDR3 bases are TGTGCCAGCAGCCCCGGGGGGGGAGAAGGCTATGGC. Its translation: CASSPGGGEGYG. The CDR3 as a whole reads CASSPGGGEGYGYTF.

The table lists this clone with many counts. The CDR3 goes on 3 residues after the read ends, and that part is filled in from the germline J gene. The chain carries TRBV6-2 or TRBV6-3 and TRBJ2-3; maybe TRBD2 (5 bases). This CDR3 is 17 amino acids long. With 2 bases removed from V and 4 bases from J, the gap between germline ends came to 19 bases. Germline loops: CDR1 MNHEY, CDR2 SVGEGT. The part of the CDR3 DNA that was read is TGTGCCAGCAGTTACCCACTAGACCCGAGAGACCCAGATACG. It codes for CASSYPLDPRDPDT. The full-length CDR3 reads as CASSYPLDPRDPDTQYF.

In this sample, this clone turned up many times. Read sequence stops 3 residues before the CDR3 end, and the germline J gene provides the missing end. The genes are TRBV18 and TRBJ2-3; TRBD1 matches at 8 bases. Per germline, CDR1 KGHSH and CDR2 LQKENI. This CDR3 contains 15 residues. The CDR3 spells CASSRGTGVQETQYF. The sequenced CDR3 bases are TGTGCCAGCTCACGGGGGACAGGCGTTCAAGAGACG.

This clone has ten or more counts. The CDR3 is cut off 3 residues early in the read; its end comes from the germline J gene. The rearrangement links TRBV28 to TRBJ2-7; 9 nucleotides align to TRBD1. Looked up from germline, CDR1 is MDHEN and CDR2 is SYDVKM. This CDR3 is 16 amino acids long. J lost 1 base, V lost 4 bases, and 8 bases had no gene match. The CDR3 is CASSSTGTGSSYEQYF. The covered CDR3 bases are TGTGCCAGCAGTTCAACCGGGACAGGGAGTTCCTACGAG.

This clone has a handful of counts. The read halts 3 residues ahead of the CDR3 end, with the missing end drawn from the germline J gene. This rearrangement joins TRBV7-9 to TRBJ2-4; 7 bases agree with TRBD1. CDR1 and CDR2 from the germline V gene are SEHNR and FQNEAQ (reference sequence). CDR3 length: 13 residues. CDR3 protein: CASSGTAPSGQYF. The sequenced CDR3 bases are TGTGCCAGCAGCGGGACAGCACCCTCTGGT.

This clone was picked up many times. The junction shows a germline mismatch at one end, possibly a read error. The CDR3 goes on 3 residues after the read ends, and that part is filled in from the germline J gene. The chain couples TRBV7-7 to TRBJ2-3, with TRBD1 identical over 12 bases. The CDR3 has 14 residues. CDR1 SSHAT and CDR2 FNYEAQ come from the germline V gene (reference sequence). CDR3 loop: CASSFGTGGDTQYF. The part of the CDR3 DNA that was read is TGTGCTAGCAGCTTTGGGACAGGGGGCGATACG.

There are many counts of this clone. From the germline J gene comes the end of the CDR3, since the read stops 3 residues before it. This chain connects TRBV19 to TRBJ2-3, with TRBD1 identical over 8 bases. Losses at the gene ends were 6 bases for V and 4 bases for J; bases not matched to a gene: 12. The CDR3 is 16 residues long. Germline CDR1 is LNHDA and CDR2 is SQIVND (reference sequence). The part of the CDR3 DNA that was read is TGTGCCAGTAGACGGCCCCGGCAGGGGGCCTCAGATACG. Translating it yields CASRRPRQGASDT. Given in full, the CDR3 is CASRRPRQGASDTQYF.